The 14 T cell receptor beta chains in this list originate from one sample, sequenced in a study of T cell repertoires in cytomegalovirus infection. TCRdb independently ran MiXCR on the reads; one entry per CDR3 protein. The sample shows around 450,000 distinct CDR3 sequences, over 9% of them seen only once. Input material: PBMCs. The receptors stem from a human donor in good health (CMV status not recorded). Some clones in this sample may be carry-over from other donors' samples.

This clonotype was seen ten or more times. V gene TRBV7-2 combines with J gene TRBJ2-7; 10 nucleotides match TRBD2. CDR1 and CDR2 (germline): SGHTA, FQGNSA. The CDR3 runs to 15 residues. V gave up 4 bases and J gave up 4 bases; unmatched junction bases: 7. The CDR3 loop reads CASSSVAGGSYEQYF. The CDR3 DNA reads as TGTGCCAGCAGCTCCGTAGCGGGGGGTAGTTACGAGCAGTACTTC.

The rearrangement joins TRBV27 to TRBJ2-7, with 13 nucleotides matching TRBD2. After removal of 10 bases from V and 1 base from J, the junction contained 7 bases not matched to a gene. Germline V gene data show CDR1 as MNHEY and CDR2 as SMNVEV (reference sequence). The CDR3 extends over 15 amino acids. In DNA, the CDR3 is TGTGCCACCCTAAGACTAGCGGGGGGTTCCTACGAGCAGTACTTC. It yields the protein CATLRLAGGSYEQYF.

The sample holds many counts of this clonotype. The chain carries TRBV7-8 and TRBJ1-2; a possible D gene is TRBD1 (6 bases). The germline V and J ends were trimmed by 1 base and 0 bases, with 6 bases remaining between them. The CDR3 spans 14 residues. The germline gives CDR1 SGHVS, CDR2 FQNEAQ. CDR3: CASSLGQANYGYTF. DNA of the CDR3: TGTGCCAGCAGCTTAGGACAGGCTAACTATGGCTACACCTTC.

This clonotype has ten or more counts. The V gene is TRBV7-2, the J gene TRBJ2-5; 13 nucleotides agree with TRBD2. After removal of 3 bases from V and 4 bases from J, the junction contained 2 bases not matched to a gene. The CDR3 extends over 15 amino acids. Germline lookup yields CDR1 SGHTA and CDR2 FQGNSA. The CDR3 here is CASSFGLAGVETQYF. The CDR3, as DNA: TGTGCCAGCAGCTTCGGACTAGCGGGAGTAGAGACCCAGTACTTC.

Here the CDR3 reads CASSLAGGTFTGELFF. CDR3 coding DNA: TGCGCCAGCAGCTTGGCCGGGGGGACCTTCACCGGGGAGCTGTTTTTT. The rearrangement joins TRBV5-1 to TRBJ2-2, with 7 bases matching TRBD2. The CDR3 sequence is 16 residues long. Germline trimming cut 0 bases from V and 4 bases from J; bases unmatched to any gene: 6. Germline CDR1 is SGHRS and CDR2 is YFSETQ.

The chain employs TRBV28 and TRBJ1-2; no definite D call. V lost 8 bases, J lost 2 bases, and 15 bases lay in between. Germline CDR1 is MDHEN and CDR2 is SYDVKM. CDR3 size: 14 residues. The CDR3 sequence is CASRTRTRNYGYTF. Written as DNA, the CDR3 is TGTGCCAGCCGAACGAGGACGCGGAACTATGGCTACACCTTC.

The J gene is TRBJ2-5, the V gene TRBV7-9; D gene ambiguous. CDR3 length: 14 residues. Germline V gene lookup returns CDR1 SEHNR and CDR2 FQNEAQ (reference sequence). With 2 bases removed from V and 1 base from J, the gap between germline ends came to 8 bases. The DNA for the CDR3 is TGTGCCAGCAGCTTATTAGACACCCAAGAGACCCAGTACTTC. As protein: CASSLLDTQETQYF.

This clonotype was detected ten times or more. The chain has TRBV12-3 or TRBV12-4 and TRBJ2-7; no definite D call. The CDR3 runs to 14 residues. The V gene lost 7 bases and the J gene lost 3 bases, with 16 bases spanning the gap. In nucleotides, the CDR3 is TGTGCCAGCACCTTCTTGGCCGGTGACTACGAGCAGTACTTC. Translation gives CASTFLAGDYEQYF.

The chain combines TRBV20-1 with TRBJ1-2; 7 bases align to TRBD1. Germline CDR1 reads DFQATT; CDR2 reads SNEGSKA (reference sequence). The CDR3 consists of 14 residues. V was clipped by 4 bases and J by 4 bases; unmatched bases: 9. CDR3 nucleotides: TGCAGTGCTACGAGACAGGGAGACTTCTATGGCTACACCTTC. As protein: CSATRQGDFYGYTF.

Details on this clonotype: A clone one base away is much larger, so this may be a read error. The genes are TRBV7-9 and TRBJ1-1; 9 bases line up with TRBD1. Per germline, CDR1 SEHNR and CDR2 FQNEAQ (reference sequence). The CDR3 runs to 14 residues. In DNA, the CDR3 is TGTGTCAGCAGCATATCCGGGACAGGGACTGAAGCTTTCTTT. Translated, it gives CVSSISGTGTEAFF. Full variable domain (rest looked up from reference TRBV7-9 and TRBJ1-1): DTGVSQNPRHKITKRGQNVTFRCDPISEHNRLYWYRQTLGQGPEFLTYFQNEAQLEKSRLLSDRFSAERPKGSFSTLEIQRTEQGDSAMYLCVSSISGTGTEAFFGQGTRLTVV.

This clonotype has at least ten counts. V and J are TRBV11-2 and TRBJ2-3; D possibly corresponds to TRBD1 (5 bases). Trimming stripped 2 bases from V and 1 base from J, with 22 bases between. The germline CDR1 and CDR2 sequences are SGHAT and FQNNGV. The CDR3 contains 19 residues. This chain's CDR3 is CASSLWQSPVGAGTDTQYF. In DNA form, the CDR3 reads TGTGCCAGCAGCTTATGGCAGAGCCCAGTTGGGGCTGGCACAGATACGCAGTATTTT.

This clonotype has at least ten counts. The rearrangement links TRBV25-1 to TRBJ1-2; D is uncertain. This CDR3 region has 12 residues. CDR1 and CDR2 from the germline V gene are MGHDK and SYGVNS. The germline V and J ends were trimmed by 3 bases and 7 bases, with 9 bases remaining between them. CDR3 coding DNA: TGTGCCAGCAGTGACGGCCCGGCTGGCTACACCTTC. Translated, it gives CASSDGPAGYTF.

This clonotype was seen once. This may come from a read error, since a much larger clone is one base off. The V and J genes are TRBV4-1 and TRBJ2-3, with 10 bases identical to TRBD2. The CDR3 spans 17 residues. The germline CDR1 and CDR2 sequences are MGHRA and YSYEKL. The CDR3 sequence: CANSPPSSGSMVDTQYF. The CDR3 DNA reads as TGCGCCAACAGCCCCCCTTCTAGCGGGAGTATGGTGGATACGCAGTATTTT.

The chain carries TRBV19 and TRBJ2-3, with D perhaps being TRBD1 or TRBD2 (5 bases each). Germline CDR1 and CDR2: LNHDA and SQIVND (reference sequence). Trimming stripped 3 bases from V and 5 bases from J, with 15 bases between. The CDR3 sequence is 15 residues long. The DNA for the CDR3 is TGTGCCAGTAGTATCGGGGACCCTCACCGAGATACGCAGTATTTT. Protein sequence: CASSIGDPHRDTQYF.